Listed below are T cell receptor beta chains from one sample, sequenced in a study of blood T cell repertoires in COVID-19. Sequenced by immunoSEQ multiplex PCR; TCRdb stores in-frame clones only, minus some. Altogether roughly 120,000 clones are present, approximately 80% being singletons, with the ten largest covering less than 2%. Sequenced sample: peripheral blood. The receptors stem from a man aged 70 or older with acute or convalescent COVID-19. Both conserved end residues are part of each CDR3. D genes are given only for firm matches. A clone size is listed for some rows: how often the clone was seen (once, few, many), or a class if it is expanded.

clone_size | j_call | d_call | v_call | cdr3_aa | cdr3_nt
. | TRBJ2-6 | . | TRBV24-1 | CATSHPGSGANVLTF | TGTGCCACCAGCCATCCGGGGTCTGGGGCCAACGTCCTGACTTTC
. | TRBJ2-3 | TRBD2 | TRBV7-3 | CASSSSSGGADTQYF | TGTGCCAGCAGCTCCTCTAGCGGGGGGGCAGATACGCAGTATTTT
. | TRBJ1-6 | . | TRBV6-5 | CASSYSGGFASPLHF | TGTGCCAGCAGTTACTCTGGGGGGTTTGCTTCACCCCTCCACTTT
. | TRBJ1-1 | . | TRBV27 | CASALGRGRRNTEAFF | TGTGCCAGCGCCCTCGGGAGGGGCAGACGGAACACTGAAGCTTTCTTT
. | TRBJ1-5 | TRBD1 | TRBV5-6 | CASSPKPGQGGYQPQHF | TGTGCCAGCAGCCCTAAACCGGGACAGGGAGGCTATCAGCCCCAGCATTTT
. | TRBJ1-2 | . | TRBV5-8 | CASERQANYGYTF | TGTGCCAGCGAGCGACAGGCCAACTATGGCTACACCTTC
. | TRBJ2-1 | . | TRBV27 | CASRPIKRGEQFF | TGTGCCAGCAGGCCCATCAAAAGGGGTGAGCAGTTCTTC
. | TRBJ1-2 | TRBD1 | TRBV2 | CASSQTGVGYTF | TGTGCCAGCAGCCAAACAGGGGTCGGCTACACCTTC
. | TRBJ2-2 | TRBD1 | TRBV9 | CASSARPGQGYTGELFF | TGTGCCAGCAGCGCCAGGCCGGGACAGGGGTACACCGGGGAGCTGTTTTTT
. | TRBJ2-7 | TRBD1 | TRBV11-2 | CASSQGWQGAGEQYF | TGTGCCAGCAGCCAAGGGTGGCAGGGGGCCGGGGAGCAGTACTTC
. | TRBJ1-4 | . | TRBV6-5 | CASSYVGGRNEKLFF | TGTGCCAGCAGTTATGTCGGGGGGAGAAATGAAAAACTGTTTTTT
. | TRBJ1-4 | TRBD1 | TRBV7-9 | CASRGQGAGEKLFF | TGTGCCAGCAGAGGACAGGGGGCCGGTGAAAAACTGTTTTTT
. | TRBJ1-1 | . | TRBV28 | CASSFSTGEAFF | TGTGCCAGCAGTTTCTCGACAGGCGAAGCTTTCTTT
. | TRBJ1-2 | . | TRBV6-1 | CASSEGTGAGYGYTF | TGTGCCAGCAGTGAAGGAACTGGGGCAGGGTATGGCTACACCTTC
once | TRBJ1-3 | TRBD1 | TRBV5-1 | CASSPGQGFGFGNTIYF | TGCGCCAGCTCCCCCGGACAGGGGTTTGGGTTTGGAAACACCATATATTTT
. | TRBJ1-2 | TRBD1 | TRBV2 | CASNRDRFILYGYTF | TGTGCCAGTAACCGGGACAGGTTCATTCTCTATGGCTACACCTTC